Below, one TCR beta chain is given with its context. Its matching antigen is unknown. The data were taken from a study of CD8+ T cells in alopecia areata. V was pared by 1 base and J by 12 bases, with 9 bases between. The CDR3 is 10 residues long. Looked up from germline, CDR1 is SQVTM and CDR2 is ANQGSEA. Documented treatment: oral pan-JAK inhibitor, 5-10 mg twice daily. Findings of the study overall: In scalp samples, resident alphabeta T cells of normal skin are also sequenced.

cDNA reverse transcribed from extracted RNA served as the sequencing template. The assay was immunoSEQ multiplex PCR, and TCRdb's table has in-frame clones only and misses some. The sample lists about 190,000 clones, 55% to 70% occurring once. The sequencing here drew on CD4+ T cells sorted from blood, taken at week 4, from a patient treated with tofacitinib. The sequence came from a human donor with alopecia areata. The chain carries TRBV29-1 and TRBJ1-2; perhaps TRBD1 as D (5 bases). Here the CDR3 reads CSVEARGHTF. The CDR3, as DNA: TGCAGCGTTGAAGCAAGGGGACACACCTTC.